The 31 T cell receptor beta chains reported below all come from one sample, sequenced in a study of blood T cell repertoires in COVID-19. Measured with immunoSEQ multiplex PCR; TCRdb has only the in-frame clones, and not every one. The sample has under 200,000 clones, 79% seen once; the top ten hold 6%. Sample: peripheral blood. Source of these receptors: a woman in her thirties or forties with COVID-19, enrolled during active disease.

This chain links TRBV27 with TRBJ1-3, with D tentatively TRBD1 (6 bases). Germline assignment: CDR1 MNHEY and CDR2 SMNVEV (reference sequence). This CDR3 is built from 15 residues. The V end lost 5 bases, the J end lost 8 bases, and 19 bases lay between the germline ends. CDR3 region: CASSPAGQKGDTIYF. The CDR3 DNA follows: TGTGCCAGCAGTCCCGCCGGACAGAAAGGCGACACCATATATTTT.

V is TRBV10-3 and J is TRBJ2-2; perhaps TRBD1 as D (5 bases). The germline CDR1 and CDR2 sequences are ENHRY and SYGVKD. Trimming pared 4 bases from V and 6 bases from J, leaving 15 bases between. The CDR3 has 15 amino acids. The CDR3 loop is CAISGAGIGSGELFF. CDR3 DNA sequence: TGTGCCATCAGTGGAGCAGGGATAGGGTCCGGGGAGCTGTTTTTT.

This clone was observed a few times. The chain combines TRBV4-3 with TRBJ1-6; 7 nucleotides align to TRBD1. V was clipped by 4 bases and J by 8 bases; unmatched bases: 11. CDR3 size: 16 residues. Germline V CDR1 and CDR2: LGHNA, YSLEER. CDR3 region: CASSPNRGARDSPLHF. CDR3 sequence (DNA): TGCGCCAGCAGCCCTAACAGGGGCGCCCGGGATTCACCCCTCCACTTT.

The chain couples TRBV30 to TRBJ1-1; D might be TRBD1 (6 bases). Trimming removed 6 bases at V and 1 base at J, with 12 bases between. The CDR3 consists of 13 residues. Germline CDR1 is GTSNPN and CDR2 is SVGIG (reference sequence). CDR3 in DNA: TGTGCCTGTAAGGACAGCAAGAACACTGAAGCTTTCTTT. Translation gives CACKDSKNTEAFF.

Here the CDR3 reads CASSELGTRNTGELFF. In DNA form, the CDR3 reads TGTGCCAGCAGTGAATTGGGGACTCGGAACACCGGGGAGCTGTTTTTT. The chain couples TRBV6-1 to TRBJ2-2, with D perhaps TRBD2 (6 bases). Germline loops: CDR1 MNHNS, CDR2 SASEGT. CDR3 length: 16 amino acids. V shed 2 bases and J shed 1 base, with 11 bases lying between them.

The chain joins TRBV20-1 to TRBJ2-5, with 11 bases lining up with TRBD2. V shed 3 bases, J shed 5 bases, and the junction held 8 bases outside the gene matches. Germline-derived CDR1 and CDR2 are DFQATT and SNEGSKA (reference sequence). The CDR3 loop spans 15 amino acids. The CDR3 DNA reads TGCAGTGCTAGTCTTCCTAGCGGGAGGCGGGAGACCCAGTACTTC. Translated, it gives CSASLPSGRRETQYF.

The V call is TRBV2, the J call TRBJ2-2; 9 bases fit TRBD2. Looked up from germline, CDR1 is SNHLY and CDR2 is FYNNEI. The CDR3 contains 15 residues. Trimming at V came to 8 bases and at J to 3 bases, leaving 7 bases not matched to a gene. The chain's CDR3 is CASRSSSGDTGELFF. The CDR3 nucleotides read TGTGCCAGCCGGTCCTCTAGCGGGGACACCGGGGAGCTGTTTTTT.

The rearrangement links TRBV7-9 to TRBJ2-2, with 12 bases lining up with TRBD2. CDR3 length equals 16 residues. Trimming took 4 bases from V and 7 from J; bases not matched to a gene: 7. Germline-derived CDR1 and CDR2 are SEHNR and FQNEAQ (reference sequence). CDR3 sequence: CASSSTGTSGFGELFF. CDR3 DNA sequence: TGTGCCAGCAGCTCCACCGGGACTAGCGGGTTCGGGGAGCTGTTTTTT.

The chain has TRBV7-2 and TRBJ2-5, with a weak D call TRBD2 (5 bases). V gave up 5 bases and J gave up 1 base, with 11 bases separating them. Germline CDR1 is SGHTA and CDR2 is FQGNSA. The CDR3 covers 14 residues. CDR3 residues: CASSLLGSQETQYF. The CDR3 nucleotides read TGTGCCAGCAGCCTCCTGGGGAGCCAAGAGACCCAGTACTTC.

V gene TRBV4-2 combines with J gene TRBJ1-2; D is undetermined. The CDR3 consists of 14 residues. The germline V and J ends were trimmed by 0 bases and 7 bases, with 12 bases remaining between them. Germline CDR1 reads LGHNA; CDR2 reads YNFKEQ. The CDR3 reads CASSQDSLPGGYTF. For the CDR3, the DNA is TGTGCCAGCAGCCAAGATAGCCTGCCGGGTGGCTACACCTTC.

The rearrangement joins TRBV24-1 to TRBJ2-3; 8 positions agree with TRBD1. The CDR3 sequence is 16 residues long. Germline V gene data show CDR1 as KGHDR and CDR2 as SFDVKD. After removal of 4 bases from V and 4 bases from J, the junction contained 9 bases not matched to a gene. The DNA for the CDR3 is TGTGCCACCAGTGAAGGAGCAGGGGGCGCCCCAGATACGCAGTATTTT. Protein sequence: CATSEGAGGAPDTQYF.

The chain links TRBV11-2 to TRBJ2-7; the D gene is possibly TRBD1 (6 bases). Trimming removed 1 base at V and 3 bases at J, with 13 bases between. This CDR3 comprises 15 residues. Germline CDR1 reads SGHAT; CDR2 reads FQNNGV. The CDR3 nucleotides are TGTGCCAGCAGCTTAGCAGCAGGGGTAGTCTACGAGCAGTACTTC. Translating gives CASSLAAGVVYEQYF.

The chain carries TRBV5-1 and TRBJ1-2, with D unclear. V lost 2 bases and J 0 bases, leaving 5 bases between the germline ends. The germline V gene encodes CDR1 SGHRS and CDR2 YFSETQ. The CDR3 is 13 residues long. This chain's CDR3 is CASSLIANYGYTF. For the CDR3, the DNA is TGCGCCAGCAGCTTAATCGCTAACTATGGCTACACCTTC.

V usage is TRBV7-2 and J usage is TRBJ2-3; 7 positions agree with TRBD2. V trimming: 1 base; J trimming: 1 base; junction bases outside the gene matches: 8. The CDR3 is 17 amino acids. Germline loops: CDR1 SGHTA, CDR2 FQGNSA. DNA of the CDR3: TGTGCCAGCAGCTTAGGGGCGTTGAGCGGGGGCACAGATACGCAGTATTTT. This codes for CASSLGALSGGTDTQYF.

This chain connects TRBV12-3 or TRBV12-4 to TRBJ1-2; 9 positions match TRBD1. V gave up 5 bases and J gave up 8 bases; unmatched junction bases: 3. The CDR3 extends over 12 amino acids. CDR3 nucleotide sequence: TGTGCCAGCAGTAGGGGACAGGGAGGCTACACCTTC. It codes for CASSRGQGGYTF.

The V gene is TRBV12-1, the J gene TRBJ2-2; the table gives TRBD2 as D, unverified against the DNA. TRBV12-1 is a pseudogene. The CDR3 totals 16 residues. The DNA for the CDR3 is TGTGCCAGCAGCTTTGCCCTAGCGGGAGGCTCCGGGGAGCTGTTTTTT. Residues: CASSFALAGGSGELFF.

The rearrangement joins TRBV11-3 to TRBJ2-1, with D perhaps matching TRBD2 (5 bases). CDR3 size: 15 residues. V gave up 0 bases and J gave up 1 base, with 7 bases separating them. Germline loops: CDR1 SGHNT, CDR2 YENEEA. The CDR3 sequence: CASSLDRGSYNEQFF. The CDR3 DNA follows: TGTGCCAGCAGCTTAGATCGAGGGTCCTACAATGAGCAGTTCTTC. Variable domain in full (rest from reference TRBV11-3 and TRBJ2-1): EAGVVQSPRYKIIEKKQPVAFWCNPISGHNTLYWYLQNLGQGPELLIRYENEEAVDDSQLPKDRFSAERLKGVDSTLKIQPAELGDSAVYLCASSLDRGSYNEQFFGPGTRLTVL.

This chain links TRBV7-8 with TRBJ2-5, with a weak D call TRBD2 (5 bases). The CDR3 covers 16 residues. V was trimmed by 6 bases and J by 3 bases, leaving 20 bases between them. Germline CDR1 and CDR2: SGHVS and FQNEAQ. CDR3 sequence (DNA): TGTGCCAGCAGACCTAACCTGCCGGGGTGGAAAGAGACCCAGTACTTC. This gives the protein CASRPNLPGWKETQYF.

CDR3 region: CASRGKQGASDYGYTF. CDR3 DNA: TGTGCCAGTAGGGGGAAACAGGGGGCTTCGGACTATGGCTACACCTTC. The V call is TRBV19, the J call TRBJ1-2; TRBD1 matches at 9 bases. Germline V gene data show CDR1 as LNHDA and CDR2 as SQIVND (reference sequence). V dropped 6 bases and J dropped 3; count of bases not matched to a gene: 11. The CDR3 contains 16 residues.

The rearrangement links TRBV4-1 to TRBJ1-1; the D is unclear. V lost 3 bases, J lost 1 base, and 12 bases lay in between. CDR1 and CDR2 from the germline V gene are MGHRA and YSYEKL. The CDR3 consists of 15 residues. The CDR3 loop is CASSHRGERNTEAFF. CDR3 DNA sequence: TGCGCCAGCAGCCATCGCGGGGAAAGGAACACTGAAGCTTTCTTT.

The chain is built from TRBV5-1 and TRBJ2-3, with 8 bases matching TRBD1. Unmatched junction bases numbered 5, after V lost 0 bases and J lost 2 bases. CDR1 SGHRS and CDR2 YFSETQ come from the germline V gene. The CDR3 length is 16 residues. For the CDR3, the DNA is TGCGCCAGCAGCTTGGATCAGGGGGCGATCACAGATACGCAGTATTTT. It specifies CASSLDQGAITDTQYF.

The gene calls are TRBV7-2 and TRBJ2-7, with a weak D call TRBD1 (5 bases). Germline V gives CDR1 SGHTA, CDR2 FQGNSA. Between the trimmed V and J ends, which lost 3 bases and 3 bases, there was a span of 15 bases. The CDR3 consists of 15 residues. CDR3 DNA: TGTGCCAGCAGCTTCAGGGTAGGGTTGGGCTACGAGCAGTACTTC. Translation: CASSFRVGLGYEQYF.

This clone was counted a few times. CDR3 sequence reads: CASSLVRNTEAFF. The CDR3 DNA is TGTGCCAGCAGCTTGGTCAGGAACACTGAAGCTTTCTTT. The V and J genes are TRBV5-5 and TRBJ1-1; no clear D. Germline CDR1 and CDR2: SGHKS and YYEKEE (reference sequence). V was trimmed by 0 bases and J by 1 base, leaving 4 bases between them. This CDR3 is built from 13 residues. Supplemented by reference TRBV5-5 and TRBJ1-1, the full variable domain reads DAGVTQSPTHLIKTRGQQVTLRCSPISGHKSVSWYQQVLGQGPQFIFQYYEKEERGRGNFPDRFSARQFPNYSSELNVNALLLGDSALYLCASSLVRNTEAFFGQGTRLTVV.

This clone was picked up a small number of times. The chain is built from TRBV6-4 and TRBJ1-2; the D is unclear. There are 14 residues in the CDR3. Germline loops: CDR1 MRHNA, CDR2 SNTAGT. Deletions cut 6 bases from V and 6 bases from J, with 17 bases between. The CDR3 nucleotides are TGTGCCAGCAGCGAAGGACCGCGGGGTAATGGCTACACCTTC. Residues: CASSEGPRGNGYTF.

The rearrangement joins TRBV11-2 to TRBJ2-7, with 9 bases aligning to TRBD1. CDR1 SGHAT and CDR2 FQNNGV come from the germline V gene. Unmatched junction bases numbered 11, after V lost 4 bases and J lost 4 bases. This CDR3 contains 16 residues. The DNA for the CDR3 is TGTGCCAGCAGCTCGACAACTGGACAGGGGTGGTACGAGCAGTACTTC. It encodes CASSSTTGQGWYEQYF.

The chain has TRBV14 and TRBJ2-5; 12 positions agree with TRBD2. Germline values: CDR1 SGHDN, CDR2 FVKESK. This CDR3 has 16 amino acids. Losses at the gene ends were 4 bases for V and 5 bases for J; bases not matched to a gene: 8. In nucleotides, the CDR3 is TGTGCCAGCAGCCCACTAGCGGGAGGCCATCGCGAGACCCAGTACTTC. The encoded protein is CASSPLAGGHRETQYF.

This sequence joins TRBV7-9 and TRBJ2-6; no clear D. This CDR3 contains 16 residues. Germline V gene lookup returns CDR1 SEHNR and CDR2 FQNEAQ (reference sequence). Trimming cost V 3 bases and J 0 bases, with 9 bases left between them. Here the CDR3 DNA reads TGTGCCAGCAGCTTCTCTGGGCGCTCTGGGGCCAACGTCCTGACTTTC. This gives the protein CASSFSGRSGANVLTF.

The V call is TRBV7-2, the J call TRBJ1-3, with 7 bases identical to TRBD1. V shed 3 bases and J 1 base; nucleotides not matched to a gene: 12. The length of the CDR3 is 18 residues. Germline CDR1 SGHTA, CDR2 FQGNSA. The CDR3 nucleotides read TGTGCCAGCAGCTTGCGAGGCAGGGGGGTAGGGTCTGGAAACACCATATATTTT. Residues: CASSLRGRGVGSGNTIYF.

The chain recombines TRBV7-9 with TRBJ1-2; the D is unclear. In germline, CDR1 is SEHNR, CDR2 FQNEAQ (reference sequence). V dropped 5 bases and J dropped 6 bases, with 7 bases sitting between them. The CDR3 runs to 11 residues. The CDR3 bases are TGTGCCAGCAGCCCGCCAGATGGCTACACCTTC. Its translation: CASSPPDGYTF.

The rearrangement uses TRBV24-1 and TRBJ1-1; D is perhaps TRBD1 (5 bases). Between the trimmed V and J ends, which lost 3 bases and 2 bases, there was a span of 18 bases. The length of the CDR3 is 17 residues. Germline V lookup: CDR1 KGHDR, CDR2 SFDVKD. CDR3 sequence (DNA): TGTGCCACCAGTGATCCGCCATCCTTAAGGGGTAACACTGAAGCTTTCTTT. Its translation is CATSDPPSLRGNTEAFF.

The V and J genes are TRBV11-2 and TRBJ2-1, with D possibly TRBD1 on 6 matching bases. This CDR3 has 15 residues. Germline assignment: CDR1 SGHAT and CDR2 FQNNGV. Trimming cost V 5 bases and J 5 bases, with 16 bases left between them. CDR3 sequence (DNA): TGTGCCAGCAGCCCCCGAGGGGGAGAGGACAATGAGCAGTTCTTC. Translated: CASSPRGGEDNEQFF.